Listed below are T cell receptor beta chains from one sample, sequenced in a study of cytotoxic CD8 clonotypes in ibrutinib-treated CLL. The method was immunoSEQ multiplex PCR; TCRdb's version includes in-frame clones alone and lacks a portion of them. The repertoire holds about 15,000 clones, with 80% to 85% as singletons. The specimen comprised PBMCs, sampled before ibrutinib treatment. The receptors stem from a human donor with chronic lymphocytic leukemia. The CDR3 runs from the conserved cysteine through the conserved F or W. A D gene is named only where the DNA matches it firmly. Expanded clones get a size class; other rows say once, few or many, or leave the size out.

J gene | D gene | V gene | clone size | CDR3 DNA | CDR3 protein
TRBJ2-7 | . | TRBV6-6 | . | TGTGCCAGCAGTTACTCCGAGAGACTGACCTACGAGCAGTACTTC | CASSYSERLTYEQYF
TRBJ1-5 | TRBD1 | TRBV2 | few | TGTGCCAGCAACCGCGGGACAGCGTCTAATCAGCCCCAGCATTTT | CASNRGTASNQPQHF
TRBJ1-4 | . | TRBV9 | once | TGTGCCAGCAGCGGGGGTGGGGCCGTCAATGAAAAACTGTTTTTT | CASSGGGAVNEKLFF
TRBJ2-5 | . | TRBV28 | . | TGTGCCAGTATAAATGGGGGGACAGAGACCCAGTACTTC | CASINGGTETQYF
TRBJ2-3 | TRBD1 | TRBV9 | once | TGTGCCAGCAGCTACAGGGGTGACCAAACAGATACGCAGTATTTT | CASSYRGDQTDTQYF
TRBJ1-1 | . | TRBV15 | . | TGTGCCACCAGCAGAGAACCCCCGAGGGTCACTGAAGCTTTCTTT | CATSREPPRVTEAFF
TRBJ1-5 | TRBD1 | TRBV18 | . | TGTGCCAGCTCACATCCCGGACAGGGAAATCAGCCCCAGCATTTT | CASSHPGQGNQPQHF
TRBJ1-2 | . | TRBV19 | medium-sized | TGTGCCAGTGAGGCCTCCTTGGGCTATGGCTACACCTTC | CASEASLGYGYTF
TRBJ2-7 | TRBD1 | TRBV30 | . | TGTGCCTGGAGTTCGGGACAGGGGGCCGAAGAGCAGTACTTC | CAWSSGQGAEEQYF
TRBJ2-5 | TRBD2 | TRBV2 | . | TGTGCCAGCAGACTAGCGGGGACAGAGACCCAGTACTTC | CASRLAGTETQYF
TRBJ1-4 | . | TRBV4-3 | once | TGCGCCAGCAGCCAAGAGGGGGGGGCCCCCCTTGCAACTAATGAAAAACTGTTTTTT | CASSQEGGAPLATNEKLFF
TRBJ2-7 | . | TRBV6-6 | . | TGTGCCAGCAGTCCGGACCCCTACGAGCAGTACTTC | CASSPDPYEQYF
TRBJ2-3 | . | TRBV27 | . | TGTGCCAGCAGTTCTTGGCAGGGGCCCACAGATACGCAGTATTTT | CASSSWQGPTDTQYF
TRBJ1-1 | . | TRBV27 | . | TGTGCCAGCAGTTTTGGGGGTTTGGGTAGTACTGAAGCTTTCTTT | CASSFGGLGSTEAFF
TRBJ2-2 | . | TRBV5-6 | . | TGTGCCAGCAGCTTTACCGGGGAGCTGTTTTTT | CASSFTGELFF
TRBJ2-7 | TRBD2 | TRBV5-1 | once | TGCGCCAGCAGCTTGGGTAGCGGGATTAAAGGCGAGCAGTACTTC | CASSLGSGIKGEQYF
TRBJ2-1 | . | TRBV11-2 | . | TGTGCCAGCAGTCAAACTAGCAACAATGAGCAGTTCTTC | CASSQTSNNEQFF
TRBJ2-1 | TRBD1 | TRBV11-1 | . | TGTGCCAGCAGCTTATCGACAGGGGGATTTTTCAATGAGCAGTTCTTC | CASSLSTGGFFNEQFF
TRBJ1-5 | TRBD1 | TRBV19 | few | TGTGCCAGTAGCTGGAAGGCAGGGGGTCATCAGCCCCAGCATTTT | CASSWKAGGHQPQHF
TRBJ2-5 | . | TRBV15 | . | TGTGCCACCAGCAGACGGGGGTTTATAGAGACCCAGTACTTC | CATSRRGFIETQYF
TRBJ2-1 | . | TRBV18 | . | TGTGCCAGCTCACAAACACAGGCATTGGGTGAGCAGTTCTTC | CASSQTQALGEQFF
TRBJ2-7 | . | TRBV14 | once | TGTGCCAGCAGCCAAGAAGTCAGTTTCAGCTCCTACGAGCAGTACTTC | CASSQEVSFSSYEQYF
TRBJ2-2 | . | TRBV7-3 | . | TGTGCCAGCAGTAAAACCGGGACTGCCGATTCGAACACCGGGGAGCTGTTTTTT | CASSKTGTADSNTGELFF
TRBJ1-4 | . | TRBV5-1 | . | TGCGCCAGCAGCTTGGGTCAGTATTCGGAAAAACTGTTTTTT | CASSLGQYSEKLFF
TRBJ2-2 | TRBD2 | TRBV6-5 | . | TGTGCCAGCAGAAAGGGACTAGTGGGTACCGGGGAGCTGTTTTTT | CASRKGLVGTGELFF
TRBJ1-5 | . | TRBV19 | . | TGTGCCAGTAGAATAGAATCCACGGGGAATCAGCCCCAGCATTTT | CASRIESTGNQPQHF
TRBJ1-1 | . | TRBV28 | . | TGTGCCAGCAGTTCGACACCGGGGCGCACTGAAGCTTTCTTT | CASSSTPGRTEAFF
TRBJ2-7 | . | TRBV6-6 | . | TGTGCCAGCAGTCCCCCTGACAGAACCTACGAGCAGTACTTC | CASSPPDRTYEQYF
TRBJ1-2 | . | TRBV2 | few | TGTGCCAGCAGTTTGGCAGGTCGAGGCTACACCTTC | CASSLAGRGYTF
TRBJ1-3 | . | TRBV29-1 | . | TGCAGCGTTGCGGGGTCTGGAAACACCATATATTTT | CSVAGSGNTIYF
TRBJ2-1 | . | TRBV10-3 | . | TGTGCCATCAGTGAGTCTGGCGGGATTCACAATGAGCAGTTCTTC | CAISESGGIHNEQFF
TRBJ1-1 | . | TRBV5-6 | once | TGTGCCAGCAGCTTGGGGCTGGGAGGGGCGTGGACTGAAGCTTTCTTT | CASSLGLGGAWTEAFF
TRBJ2-1 | . | TRBV9 | . | TGTGCCAGCAGCCCGCCAGGAGGAATGAGCAATGAGCAGTTCTTC | CASSPPGGMSNEQFF
TRBJ2-1 | . | TRBV29-1 | . | TGCAGCGGATGGGCCAGAGAGCAGTTCTTC | CSGWAREQFF
TRBJ2-7 | . | TRBV4-3 | . | TGCGCCAGCAGCCAAGATAGGCCTATGGGGGGTGTCTACGAGCAGTACTTC | CASSQDRPMGGVYEQYF
TRBJ1-2 | . | TRBV28 | . | TGTGCCAGCAGTTTAATCAGGGTGGGTCAGGTGGGCTACACCTTC | CASSLIRVGQVGYTF
TRBJ1-5 | . | TRBV11-2 | . | TGTGCCAGCAGTATAGGGACCCGGGCAAGCAATCAGCCCCAGCATTTT | CASSIGTRASNQPQHF
TRBJ1-5 | . | TRBV27 | once | TGTGCCAGCAGTTCCGGCCCCCAGTGGCCCCAGCATTTT | CASSSGPQWPQHF
TRBJ2-7 | TRBD2 | TRBV30 | . | TGTGCCTGGAGAAGGACTAGCGGGGCCTCCTACGAGCAGTACTTC | CAWRRTSGASYEQYF
TRBJ2-1 | . | TRBV19 | few | TGTGCCAGCCGAGTGGCCAATGAGCAGTTCTTC | CASRVANEQFF
TRBJ2-3 | TRBD2 | TRBV30 | . | TGTGCCTGGAGTGTAGGACTAGCTGGGGGCACAGATACGCAGTATTTT | CAWSVGLAGGTDTQYF
TRBJ2-5 | . | TRBV28 | once | TGTGCCAGCAGTTGGGCAGGGGACCTAGCTGGGACCCAGTACTTC | CASSWAGDLAGTQYF
TRBJ2-7 | . | TRBV7-2 | . | TGTGCCAGCAGCTCCGGAGGGATTTCCTACGAGCAGTACTTC | CASSSGGISYEQYF
TRBJ1-1 | TRBD1 | TRBV27 | once | TGTGCCAGCAGTCGATGGACAGGGGGCACGAACACTGAAGCTTTCTTT | CASSRWTGGTNTEAFF